The 16 T cell receptor beta chains below all came from one sample that was sequenced in a study of human T cells and chemical hapten exposure. One entry per CDR3 protein results from TCRdb running MiXCR on the RACE reads. The profile covers some 340,000 distinct CDR3 sequences, with under 8% appearing a single time and about 8% taken by the ten largest. Time point noted: patch test 1, 2 weeks after DPC sensitization. Sample treatment: therapeutic diphenylcyclopropenone sensitization with weekly scalp DPC. Specimen: whole blood, collected in connection with sensitization to the hapten diphenylcyclopropenone (DPC). The receptors shown here come from a woman between 18 and 30 years old with alopecia areata. Some clones in this sample may be carry-over from other donors' samples.

This clonotype was detected ten times or more. The chain is built from TRBV20-1 and TRBJ2-2; 9 nucleotides agree with TRBD1. The V and J ends lost 3 bases and 7 bases, in that order; junction bases with no gene match: 3. Germline CDR1 and CDR2: DFQATT and SNEGSKA (reference sequence). The CDR3 is made up of 13 amino acids. The DNA of the CDR3 is TGCAGTGCTAGGACAGGGGGAATCGGGGAGCTGTTTTTT. The encoded protein is CSARTGGIGELFF.

This clonotype occurred a few times. The rearrangement uses TRBV6-2 or TRBV6-3 and TRBJ2-7, with TRBD2 matching over 7 bases. The germline CDR1 and CDR2 sequences are MNHEY and SVGEGT. The trim removed 2 bases at V and 0 bases at J, leaving 10 bases unmatched. CDR3 length: 17 amino acids. The CDR3 DNA reads as TGTGCCAGCAGTTACGCTCTTACCGCGGGGGACTCCTACGAGCAGTACTTC. Translation: CASSYALTAGDSYEQYF.

This clonotype was recorded a few times. The V and J genes are TRBV6-5 and TRBJ1-2; 8 bases are shared with TRBD1. With V trimmed by 2 bases and J by 4 bases, 3 bases remained unmatched. From germline, CDR1 is MNHEY and CDR2 SVGAGI. This CDR3 is 14 amino acids long. The DNA of the CDR3 is TGTGCCAGCAGTTACGGACAGGGAGTCTATGGCTACACCTTC. Encoded protein: CASSYGQGVYGYTF.

This clonotype was seen more than once but under ten times. The CDR3 loop is CASSQDTSGGVDEQFF. As DNA, the CDR3 is TGTGCCAGCAGCCAAGATACAAGCGGGGGGGTCGATGAGCAGTTCTTC. The chain recombines TRBV4-2 with TRBJ2-1, with 10 bases lining up with TRBD2. From germline, CDR1 is LGHNA and CDR2 YNFKEQ. This CDR3 is 16 amino acids long. V gave up 0 bases and J gave up 8 bases; unmatched junction bases: 7.

CDR3 amino acids: CASSLSGLYHSNQPQHF. The CDR3 DNA follows: TGTGCCAGCAGTTTATCGGGTCTCTACCATAGCAATCAGCCCCAGCATTTT. The chain recombines TRBV27 with TRBJ1-5; no firm D call. V lost 0 bases to trimming and J lost 0 bases, with 12 bases between them. CDR1 and CDR2 (germline): MNHEY, SMNVEV (reference sequence). CDR3 length: 17 residues.

This clonotype was detected many times. V is TRBV3-1 and J is TRBJ2-3; 8 bases line up with TRBD2. Losses at the gene ends were 1 base for V and 2 bases for J; bases not matched to a gene: 5. The CDR3 has 16 residues. CDR1 and CDR2 (germline): LGHDT, YNNKEL (reference sequence). The CDR3 sequence: CASSQGSLADTDTQYF. In DNA form, the CDR3 reads TGTGCCAGCAGCCAAGGTTCACTAGCGGACACAGATACGCAGTATTTT.

This clonotype was observed a few times. The V gene is TRBV7-8, the J gene TRBJ2-7; D is undetermined. Germline V gene lookup returns CDR1 SGHVS and CDR2 FQNEAQ. The ends were cut back, 5 bases at V and 3 bases at J, with 20 bases in the middle. The CDR3 runs 16 residues. CDR3 loop: CASSLRVAGHVYEQYF. The CDR3 DNA reads as TGTGCCAGCAGCCTAAGGGTGGCCGGTCACGTCTACGAGCAGTACTTC.

Many counts were recorded for this clonotype. The rearrangement joins TRBV6-5 to TRBJ2-3; D might be TRBD1 (6 bases). Trimming shortened V by 8 bases and J by 2 bases, and 11 bases separated the two germline ends. Germline assignment: CDR1 MNHEY and CDR2 SVGAGI. This CDR3 has 13 amino acids. The CDR3 region is CASRQDTTDTQYF. CDR3 coding DNA: TGTGCCAGCCGACAGGACACCACAGATACGCAGTATTTT.

CDR3: CASSLGLSRGHPNEKLFF. The CDR3 DNA reads TGTGCCAGCAGCTTGGGTTTAAGTCGTGGACACCCAAATGAAAAACTGTTTTTT. This chain links TRBV5-4 with TRBJ1-4, with D maybe TRBD1 (5 bases). The CDR3 contains 18 residues. V was shortened by 0 bases and J by 5 bases, with 20 bases between the two germline ends. Per germline, CDR1 SGHNT and CDR2 YYREEE (reference sequence).

This clonotype was counted a few times. The rearrangement uses TRBV7-9 and TRBJ1-1; TRBD1 agrees at 10 bases. After removal of 3 bases from V and 10 bases from J, the junction contained 8 bases not matched to a gene. The germline CDR1 and CDR2 sequences are SEHNR and FQNEAQ (reference sequence). This CDR3 is 14 amino acids long. CDR3 loop: CASSFEGTGAGAFF. The CDR3 bases are TGTGCCAGCAGCTTCGAAGGGACAGGGGCAGGAGCTTTCTTT.

In its sample, this clonotype was seen a few times. This chain connects TRBV24-1 to TRBJ2-2; D unclear. Germline lookup yields CDR1 KGHDR and CDR2 SFDVKD. V was clipped by 3 bases and J by 5 bases, with 12 bases between them. This CDR3 has 15 residues. The chain's CDR3 is CATSDKHKPTGELFF. CDR3 nucleotide sequence: TGTGCCACCAGTGATAAACACAAACCGACCGGGGAGCTGTTTTTT.

The V gene is TRBV6-2 or TRBV6-3, the J gene TRBJ2-3; 10 bases agree with TRBD2. The V segment lost 2 bases and the J segment 3 bases; nucleotides outside the gene matches: 5. CDR1 is MNHEY, CDR2 SVGEGT, per germline. The CDR3 extends over 16 amino acids. CDR3 in amino acids: CASSYELAGITDTQYF. CDR3 nucleotides: TGTGCCAGCAGTTACGAACTAGCGGGGATAACAGATACGCAGTATTTT.

This clonotype was detected only a few times. J is TRBJ1-2 and V is TRBV7-2, with 11 bases matching TRBD1. The CDR3 loop spans 14 amino acids. CDR1 and CDR2 (germline): SGHTA, FQGNSA. J lost 6 bases, V lost 5 bases, and 5 bases had no gene match. Written as DNA, the CDR3 is TGTGCCAGCAGCCAGGACAGGGGGCATCATGGCTACACCTTC. Translation: CASSQDRGHHGYTF.

There are many counts of this clonotype. This chain joins TRBV20-1 and TRBJ2-3; no clear D gene. Between the trimmed V and J ends, which lost 6 bases and 0 bases, there was a span of 7 bases. The germline CDR1 and CDR2 sequences are DFQATT and SNEGSKA (reference sequence). This CDR3 is built from 12 residues. The CDR3 region has the DNA TGCAGTGCCGACCGGAGCACAGATACGCAGTATTTT. It translates to CSADRSTDTQYF.

The chain couples TRBV6-5 to TRBJ1-1; no clear D. With 5 bases removed from V and 6 bases from J, the gap between germline ends came to 13 bases. This CDR3 spans 13 amino acids. Germline CDR1 reads MNHEY; CDR2 reads SVGAGI. CDR3 amino acids: CASSPGGSSEAFF. The CDR3 DNA reads TGTGCCAGCAGTCCCGGAGGCAGCTCTGAAGCTTTCTTT.

Comment on this clonotype: The CDR3 carries no conserved terminal phenylalanine or tryptophan, so it likely arises from a read error. The V gene is TRBV27, the J gene TRBJ2-4; D unclear. Trimming took 3 bases from V and 2 from J, leaving 11 bases between them. This CDR3 contains 15 residues. Germline CDR1 MNHEY, CDR2 SMNVEV (reference sequence). For the CDR3, the DNA is TGTGCCAGCAGTTTCGCACCCAGCACCAAAAACATTCAGTACTAC. This translates into CASSFAPSTKNIQYY.